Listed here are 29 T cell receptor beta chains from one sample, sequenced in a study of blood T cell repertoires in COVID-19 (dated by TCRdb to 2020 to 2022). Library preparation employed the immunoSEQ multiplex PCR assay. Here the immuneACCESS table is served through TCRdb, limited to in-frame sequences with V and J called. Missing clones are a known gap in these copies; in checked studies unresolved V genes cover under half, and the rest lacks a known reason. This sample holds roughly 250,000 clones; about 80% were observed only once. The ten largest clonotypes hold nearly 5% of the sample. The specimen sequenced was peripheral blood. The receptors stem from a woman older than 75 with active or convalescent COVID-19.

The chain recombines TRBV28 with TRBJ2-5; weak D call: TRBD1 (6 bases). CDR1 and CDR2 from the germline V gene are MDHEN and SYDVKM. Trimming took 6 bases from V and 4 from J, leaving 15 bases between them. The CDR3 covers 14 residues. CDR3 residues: CASSPQGVVETQYF. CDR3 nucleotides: TGTGCCAGCAGCCCACAGGGAGTAGTAGAGACCCAGTACTTC.

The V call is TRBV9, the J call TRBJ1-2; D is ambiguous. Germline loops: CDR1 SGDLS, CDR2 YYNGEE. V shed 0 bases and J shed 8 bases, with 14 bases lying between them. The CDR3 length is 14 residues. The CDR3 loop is CASSVETSSGGYTF. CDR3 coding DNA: TGTGCCAGCAGCGTAGAAACAAGTTCCGGGGGCTACACCTTC. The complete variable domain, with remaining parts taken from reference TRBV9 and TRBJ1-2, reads DSGVTQTPKHLITATGQRVTLRCSPRSGDLSVYWYQQSLDQGLQFLIQYYNGEERAKGNILERFSAQQFPDLHSELNLSSLELGDSALYFCASSVETSSGGYTFGSGTRLTVV.

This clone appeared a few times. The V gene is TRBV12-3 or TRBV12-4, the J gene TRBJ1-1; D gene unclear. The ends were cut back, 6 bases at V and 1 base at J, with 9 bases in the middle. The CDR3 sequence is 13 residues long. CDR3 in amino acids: CASSKTENTEAFF. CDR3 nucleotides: TGTGCCAGCAGCAAAACAGAGAACACTGAAGCTTTCTTT.

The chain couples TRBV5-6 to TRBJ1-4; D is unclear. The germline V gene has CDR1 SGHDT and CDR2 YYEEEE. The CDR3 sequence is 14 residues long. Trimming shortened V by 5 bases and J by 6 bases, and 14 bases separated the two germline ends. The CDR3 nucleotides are TGTGCCAGCAGTAGCCGAGGAGCTTATGAAAAACTGTTTTTT. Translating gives CASSSRGAYEKLFF.

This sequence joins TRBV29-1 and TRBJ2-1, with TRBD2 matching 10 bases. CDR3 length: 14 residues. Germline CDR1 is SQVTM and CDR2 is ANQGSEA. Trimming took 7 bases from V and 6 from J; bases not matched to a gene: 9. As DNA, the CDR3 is TGCAGCGCCCATCTAGCGGGAGCAGGCAATGAGCAGTTCTTC. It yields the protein CSAHLAGAGNEQFF.

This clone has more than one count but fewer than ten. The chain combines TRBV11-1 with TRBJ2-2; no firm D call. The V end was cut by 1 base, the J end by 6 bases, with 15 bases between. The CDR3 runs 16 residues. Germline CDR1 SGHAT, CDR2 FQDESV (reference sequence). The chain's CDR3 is CASSLEHSYLSGELFF. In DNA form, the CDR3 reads TGTGCCAGCAGCTTAGAGCACTCGTACCTCTCCGGGGAGCTGTTTTTT.

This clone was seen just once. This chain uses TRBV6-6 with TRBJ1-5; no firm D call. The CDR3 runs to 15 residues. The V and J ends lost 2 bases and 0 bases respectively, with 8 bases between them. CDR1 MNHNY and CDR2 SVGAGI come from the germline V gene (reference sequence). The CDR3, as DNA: TGTGCCAGCAGTTACGGGCAGAATAGCAATCAGCCCCAGCATTTT. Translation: CASSYGQNSNQPQHF.

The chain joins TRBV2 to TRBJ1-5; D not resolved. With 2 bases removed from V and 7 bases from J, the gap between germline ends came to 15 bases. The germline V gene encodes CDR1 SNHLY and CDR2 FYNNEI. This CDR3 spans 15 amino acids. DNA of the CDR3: TGTGCCAGCAGTGAATTTGAAGGATTCGGGCAGCCCCAGCATTTT. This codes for CASSEFEGFGQPQHF.

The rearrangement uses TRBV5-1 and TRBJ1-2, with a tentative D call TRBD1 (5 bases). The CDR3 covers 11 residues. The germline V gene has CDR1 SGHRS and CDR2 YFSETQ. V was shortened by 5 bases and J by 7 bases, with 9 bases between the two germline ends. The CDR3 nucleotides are TGCGCCAGCAGTTTAGGGGCTGGCTACACCTTC. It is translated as CASSLGAGYTF.

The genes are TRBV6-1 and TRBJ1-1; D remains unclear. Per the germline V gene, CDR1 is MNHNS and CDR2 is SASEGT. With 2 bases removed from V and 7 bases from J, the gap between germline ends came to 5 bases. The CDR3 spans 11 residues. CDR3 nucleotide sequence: TGTGCCAGCAGTGAAATCAGTGAAGCTTTCTTT. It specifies CASSEISEAFF.

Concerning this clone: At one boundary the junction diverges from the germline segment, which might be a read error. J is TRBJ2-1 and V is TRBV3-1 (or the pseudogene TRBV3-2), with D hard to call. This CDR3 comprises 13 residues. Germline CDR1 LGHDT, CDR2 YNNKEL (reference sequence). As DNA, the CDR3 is TGTGCCAGCAGCGAAGACTGGGCTGCGAGACAGTTCTTC. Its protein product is CASSEDWAARQFF.

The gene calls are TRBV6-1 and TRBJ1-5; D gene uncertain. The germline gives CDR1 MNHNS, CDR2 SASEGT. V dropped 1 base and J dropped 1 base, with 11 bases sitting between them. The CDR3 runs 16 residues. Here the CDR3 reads CASSEGAVGSNQPQHF. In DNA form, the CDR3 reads TGTGCCAGCAGTGAAGGAGCAGTCGGGAGCAATCAGCCCCAGCATTTT.

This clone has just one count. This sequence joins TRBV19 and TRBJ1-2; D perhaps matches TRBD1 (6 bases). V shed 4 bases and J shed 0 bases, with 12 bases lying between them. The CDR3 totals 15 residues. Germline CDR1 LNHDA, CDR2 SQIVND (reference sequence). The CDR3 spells CASSTTGKTNYGYTF. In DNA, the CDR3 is TGTGCCAGTAGTACAACAGGGAAAACTAACTATGGCTACACCTTC.

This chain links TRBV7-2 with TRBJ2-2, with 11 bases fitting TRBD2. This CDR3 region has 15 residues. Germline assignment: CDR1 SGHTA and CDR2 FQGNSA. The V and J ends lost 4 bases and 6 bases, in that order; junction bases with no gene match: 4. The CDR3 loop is CASSSLAGGSGELFF. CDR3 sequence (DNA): TGTGCCAGCAGCTCTCTAGCGGGAGGCTCCGGGGAGCTGTTTTTT.

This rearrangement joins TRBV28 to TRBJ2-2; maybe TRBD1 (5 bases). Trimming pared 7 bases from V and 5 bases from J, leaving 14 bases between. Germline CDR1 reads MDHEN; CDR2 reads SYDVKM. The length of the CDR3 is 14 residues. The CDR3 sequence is CASIRGYRTGELFF. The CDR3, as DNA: TGTGCCAGCATTAGGGGCTACAGGACCGGGGAGCTGTTTTTT. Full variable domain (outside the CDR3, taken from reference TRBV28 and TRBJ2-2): DVKVTQSSRYLVKRTGEKVFLECVQDMDHENMFWYRQDPGLGLRLIYFSYDVKMKEKGDIPEGYSVSREKKERFSLILESASTNQTSMYLCASIRGYRTGELFFGEGSRLTVL.

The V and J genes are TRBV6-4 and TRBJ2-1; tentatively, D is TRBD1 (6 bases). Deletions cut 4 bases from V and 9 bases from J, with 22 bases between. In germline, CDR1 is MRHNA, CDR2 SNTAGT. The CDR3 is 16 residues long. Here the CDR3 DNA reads TGTGCCAGCAGTGGTACGACAGGAAGCGCGATTGGTGAGCAGTTCTTC. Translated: CASSGTTGSAIGEQFF.

CDR3 protein: CATSPRSTDTQYF. The CDR3 DNA reads as TGTGCCACCAGCCCTAGAAGCACAGATACGCAGTATTTT. The J gene is TRBJ2-3, the V gene TRBV15; D gene uncertain. This CDR3 region has 13 residues. The germline V gene has CDR1 LNHNV and CDR2 YYDKDF (reference sequence). With 5 bases removed from V and 0 bases from J, the gap between germline ends came to 6 bases.

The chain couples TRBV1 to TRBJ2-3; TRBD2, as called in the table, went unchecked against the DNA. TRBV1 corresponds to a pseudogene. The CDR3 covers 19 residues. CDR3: CTSSQDRGLAGITTDTQYF. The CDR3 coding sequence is TGCACCAGCAGCCAAGATCGGGGACTAGCGGGAATAACCACAGATACGCAGTATTTT.

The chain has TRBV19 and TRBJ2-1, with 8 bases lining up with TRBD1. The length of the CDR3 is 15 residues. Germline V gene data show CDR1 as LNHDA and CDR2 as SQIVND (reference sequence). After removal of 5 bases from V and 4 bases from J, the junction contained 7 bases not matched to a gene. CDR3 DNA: TGTGCCAGTAGTTTCACGGGACAGGCGTACAATGAGCAGTTCTTC. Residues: CASSFTGQAYNEQFF. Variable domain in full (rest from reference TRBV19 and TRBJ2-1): DGGITQSPKYLFRKEGQNVTLSCEQNLNHDAMYWYRQDPGQGLRLIYYSQIVNDFQKGDIAEGYSVSREKKESFPLTVTSAQKNPTAFYLCASSFTGQAYNEQFFGPGTRLTVL.

Here the CDR3 reads CATLGLVVNIQYF. The CDR3 DNA reads TGTGCCACCCTGGGGCTAGTTGTCAACATTCAGTACTTC. This rearrangement joins TRBV6-1 to TRBJ2-4, with D tentatively TRBD1 (5 bases). The CDR3 sequence is 13 residues long. Trimming removed 10 bases from V and 7 bases from J, with 17 bases in between. Germline V lookup: CDR1 MNHNS, CDR2 SASEGT.

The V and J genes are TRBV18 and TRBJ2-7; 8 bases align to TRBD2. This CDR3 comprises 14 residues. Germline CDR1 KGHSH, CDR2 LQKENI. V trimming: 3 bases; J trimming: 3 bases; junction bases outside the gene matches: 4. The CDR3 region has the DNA TGTGCCAGCTCACCCCGGACTAGCTTCTACGAGCAGTACTTC. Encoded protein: CASSPRTSFYEQYF.

This CDR3 is CASSLNRGSTEAFF. The CDR3 nucleotides are TGTGCCAGCAGCCTCAACAGGGGGTCCACTGAAGCTTTCTTT. The rearrangement uses TRBV3-1 (or the pseudogene TRBV3-2) and TRBJ1-1; TRBD1 matches at 8 bases. The CDR3 has 14 amino acids. Germline V gene data show CDR1 as LGHDT and CDR2 as YNNKEL (reference sequence). After removal of 4 bases from V and 4 bases from J, the junction contained 5 bases not matched to a gene.

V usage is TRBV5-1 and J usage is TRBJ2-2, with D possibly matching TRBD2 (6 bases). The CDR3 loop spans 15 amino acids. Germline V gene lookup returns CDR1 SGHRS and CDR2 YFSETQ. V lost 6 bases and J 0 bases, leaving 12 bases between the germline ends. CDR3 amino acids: CASTRTTTNTGELFF. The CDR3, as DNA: TGCGCCAGCACCCGGACTACTACGAACACCGGGGAGCTGTTTTTT.

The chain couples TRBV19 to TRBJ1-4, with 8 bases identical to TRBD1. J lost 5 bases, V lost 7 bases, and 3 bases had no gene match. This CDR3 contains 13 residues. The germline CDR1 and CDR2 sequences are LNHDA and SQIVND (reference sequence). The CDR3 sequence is CASTRTGNEKLFF. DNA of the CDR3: TGTGCCAGTACAAGGACAGGGAATGAAAAACTGTTTTTT.

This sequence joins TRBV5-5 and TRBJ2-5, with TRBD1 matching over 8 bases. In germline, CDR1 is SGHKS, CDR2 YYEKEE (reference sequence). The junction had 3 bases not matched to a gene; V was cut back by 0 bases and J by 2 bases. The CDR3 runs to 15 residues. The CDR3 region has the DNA TGTGCCAGCAGCTTGGGGACAGGGCGTCAAGAGACCCAGTACTTC. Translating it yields CASSLGTGRQETQYF.

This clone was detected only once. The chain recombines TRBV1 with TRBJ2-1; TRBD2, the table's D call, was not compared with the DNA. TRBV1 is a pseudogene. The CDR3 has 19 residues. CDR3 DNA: TGCACCAGCAGCCAAGAACATCACGCCGGGACTAGGATTCACAATGAGCAGTTCTTC. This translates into CTSSQEHHAGTRIHNEQFF.

The CDR3 is CASSEVRDIANYGYTF. The CDR3 DNA reads as TGTGCCAGCAGTGAAGTTAGGGACATAGCTAACTATGGCTACACCTTC. The chain couples TRBV2 to TRBJ1-2, with D tentatively TRBD1 (6 bases). The length of the CDR3 is 16 residues. V was pared by 1 base and J by 0 bases, with 12 bases between. Germline values: CDR1 SNHLY, CDR2 FYNNEI.

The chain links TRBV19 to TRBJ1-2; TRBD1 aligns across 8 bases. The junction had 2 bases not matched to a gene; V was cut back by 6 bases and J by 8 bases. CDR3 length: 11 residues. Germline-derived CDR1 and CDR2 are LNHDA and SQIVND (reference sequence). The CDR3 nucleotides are TGTGCCAGTAGCCGACAGGGGGGCTACACCTTC. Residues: CASSRQGGYTF.

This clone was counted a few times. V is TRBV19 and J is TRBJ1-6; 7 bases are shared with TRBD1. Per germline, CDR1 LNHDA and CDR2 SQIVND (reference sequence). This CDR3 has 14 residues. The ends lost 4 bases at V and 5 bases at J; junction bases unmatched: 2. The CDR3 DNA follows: TGTGCCAGTAGTACACAGGGGAATAATTCACCCCTCCACTTT. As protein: CASSTQGNNSPLHF.